A single sample gave rise to the 22 T cell receptor beta chains below, sequenced in a study of blood T cells in healthy people across ages. PCR was performed a second time for about 7 to 12 cycles using a sample-barcoded 5' primer and a J-beta primer mix. TCRdb reanalysed the 5' RACE reads using MiXCR and keeps one entry per CDR3 protein. This sample has roughly 1.7 million distinct CDR3 sequences; about 31% occur once, and the top ten carry 10% to 12%. Sequencing used blood. These receptors all come from a woman in her 30s in good health.

The chain uses TRBV16 and TRBJ1-5; 7 bases line up with TRBD1. There are 18 residues in the CDR3. With 0 bases clipped from V and 2 bases from J, the junction kept 10 bases outside the gene matches. CDR1 KGHSY and CDR2 FQNENV come from the germline V gene. CDR3 nucleotides: TGTGCCAGCAGCCAATCGGGGATGGACAGGTCTGGCAATCAGCCCCAGCATTTT. Residues: CASSQSGMDRSGNQPQHF.

This clonotype was detected only once. The chain carries TRBV10-1 and TRBJ1-4; no reliable D call. The ends were cut back, 8 bases at V and 12 bases at J, with 13 bases in the middle. The CDR3 is 11 amino acids. Germline CDR1 and CDR2: WNHNN and SYGVQD (reference sequence). CDR3 nucleotide sequence: TGCGCCAGCGGGGAGGGAGAAGAACTGTTTTTT. It codes for CASGEGEELFF.

This chain uses TRBV28 with TRBJ2-1, with D possibly being TRBD2 (6 bases). V was pared by 3 bases and J by 6 bases, with 15 bases between. The CDR3 loop spans 15 amino acids. Germline V gene data show CDR1 as MDHEN and CDR2 as SYDVKM. The CDR3 loop reads CASSFSGLAANEQFF. In DNA, the CDR3 is TGTGCCAGCAGTTTCTCGGGGTTAGCGGCCAATGAGCAGTTCTTC.

This clonotype was counted at least ten times. The chain is built from TRBV9 and TRBJ2-7, with 10 nucleotides matching TRBD1. CDR3 size: 16 residues. The germline CDR1 and CDR2 sequences are SGDLS and YYNGEE. The V and J ends lost 0 bases and 3 bases, in that order; junction bases with no gene match: 6. CDR3 sequence: CASSVGSGTGDYEQYF. CDR3 nucleotide sequence: TGTGCCAGCAGCGTAGGTTCGGGGACAGGGGACTACGAGCAGTACTTC.

This clonotype has just a few counts. This chain links TRBV5-1 with TRBJ2-5; weak D call: TRBD1 (5 bases). The germline gives CDR1 SGHRS, CDR2 YFSETQ. Trimming removed 2 bases from V and 4 bases from J, with 12 bases in between. The CDR3 spans 14 residues. The CDR3 is CASSFSQGVETQYF. CDR3 in DNA: TGCGCCAGCAGCTTCTCGCAGGGCGTAGAGACCCAGTACTTC. The complete variable domain, with remaining parts taken from reference TRBV5-1 and TRBJ2-5, reads KAGVTQTPRYLIKTRGQQVTLSCSPISGHRSVSWYQQTPGQGLQFLFEYFSETQRNKGNFPGRFSGRQFSNSRSEMNVSTLELGDSALYLCASSFSQGVETQYFGPGTRLLVL.

The chain carries TRBV5-1 and TRBJ2-3; D is tentatively TRBD1 or TRBD2 (5 bases each). Germline V gene sequence: CDR1 SGHRS, CDR2 YFSETQ. V was pared by 1 base and J by 6 bases, with 15 bases between. CDR3 length: 15 amino acids. CDR3 sequence reads: CASSLWDLVGDTQYF. As DNA, the CDR3 is TGCGCCAGCAGCTTGTGGGACCTAGTTGGCGATACGCAGTATTTT.

V and J are TRBV3-1 and TRBJ1-2, with D unresolved. Germline CDR1 is LGHDT and CDR2 is YNNKEL (reference sequence). V lost 0 bases and J 7 bases, leaving 15 bases between the germline ends. CDR3 length: 15 residues. This CDR3 reads CASSQDRAVIGGYTF. In DNA form, the CDR3 reads TGTGCCAGCAGCCAAGATAGGGCAGTGATTGGTGGCTACACCTTC.

This clonotype was counted ten times or more. The chain uses TRBV7-2 and TRBJ1-6; possible D gene TRBD1, 5 bases. V was shortened by 1 base and J by 9 bases, with 13 bases between the two germline ends. This CDR3 has 15 residues. The germline V gene has CDR1 SGHTA and CDR2 FQGNSA. As DNA, the CDR3 is TGTGCCAGCAGCTTAGGGACGGACATCGGTTCACCCCTCCACTTT. Amino acid sequence: CASSLGTDIGSPLHF.

As DNA, the CDR3 is TGCAGCGTTGAAGATATCAGGGGCTCTGGCAATGAGCAGTTCTTC. Its translation: CSVEDIRGSGNEQFF. J is TRBJ2-1 and V is TRBV29-1, with D possibly being TRBD1 (6 bases). Trimming pared 0 bases from V and 6 bases from J, leaving 15 bases between. CDR3 length: 15 residues. Germline lookup yields CDR1 SQVTM and CDR2 ANQGSEA.

This clonotype was counted only a few times. This rearrangement joins TRBV27 to TRBJ2-6; D possibly corresponds to TRBD1 (6 bases). Germline V gives CDR1 MNHEY, CDR2 SMNVEV (reference sequence). The CDR3 is 16 residues long. Trimming pared 5 bases from V and 2 bases from J, leaving 13 bases between. Here the CDR3 DNA reads TGTGCCAGCAGTAAACAGGGCCGACCTGGGGCCAACGTCCTGACTTTC. Its translation is CASSKQGRPGANVLTF.

This clonotype was found a few times. V is TRBV12-3 or TRBV12-4 and J is TRBJ2-7, with D possibly matching TRBD1 (6 bases). Trimming cost V 2 bases and J 0 bases, with 14 bases left between them. This CDR3 is 16 amino acids long. The CDR3 protein is CASSLWDTGASYEQYF. The CDR3 nucleotides read TGTGCCAGCAGTTTATGGGACACCGGAGCCTCCTACGAGCAGTACTTC.

This clonotype turned up a few times. The rearrangement uses TRBV9 and TRBJ2-3, with 10 bases fitting TRBD2. There are 16 residues in the CDR3. V shed 0 bases and J 3 bases; nucleotides not matched to a gene: 4. Germline V gene sequence: CDR1 SGDLS, CDR2 YYNGEE. The CDR3 DNA sequence: TGTGCCAGCAGCGTAGCAGCGGGGGGGAGGACAGATACGCAGTATTTT. Translation gives CASSVAAGGRTDTQYF.

This clonotype was observed a handful of times. This chain connects TRBV29-1 to TRBJ2-1; D could derive from TRBD1 or TRBD2 (5 bases each). With 2 bases removed from V and 2 bases from J, the gap between germline ends came to 10 bases. The CDR3 has 14 amino acids. The germline CDR1 and CDR2 sequences are SQVTM and ANQGSEA. CDR3: CSVERGRTYNEQFF. The CDR3 bases are TGCAGCGTTGAACGGGGCAGGACCTACAATGAGCAGTTCTTC.

This clonotype was recorded many times. The genes are TRBV4-1 and TRBJ2-1; D is uncertain. The CDR3 extends over 14 amino acids. The V gene's germline CDR1 is MGHRA and CDR2 YSYEKL. The germline V and J ends were trimmed by 1 base and 8 bases, with 12 bases remaining between them. CDR3 sequence: CASSQGNSADEQFF. The CDR3 region has the DNA TGCGCCAGCAGCCAAGGCAACTCGGCGGATGAGCAGTTCTTC.

The chain carries TRBV19 and TRBJ2-3, with TRBD1 identical over 9 bases. CDR1 and CDR2 from the germline V gene are LNHDA and SQIVND (reference sequence). The CDR3 contains 18 residues. V lost 5 bases, J lost 2 bases, and 14 bases stayed unmatched. The CDR3 here is CASSYLGGQGTNTDTQYF. CDR3 DNA sequence: TGTGCCAGTAGTTACCTCGGTGGACAGGGGACAAACACAGATACGCAGTATTTT.

The chain recombines TRBV28 with TRBJ2-7; D may be TRBD2 (6 bases). The CDR3 length is 15 residues. In germline, CDR1 is MDHEN, CDR2 SYDVKM. V was cut by 2 bases and J by 4 bases, with 15 bases left in between. The CDR3: CASSLAGPSLYEQYF. The CDR3, as DNA: TGTGCCAGCAGTTTAGCGGGGCCCTCTTTATACGAGCAGTACTTC.

This clonotype was seen repeatedly, ten times or more. The chain is built from TRBV28 and TRBJ2-7, with D hard to call. The CDR3 length is 12 residues. Germline V CDR1 and CDR2: MDHEN, SYDVKM. V dropped 5 bases and J dropped 2 bases, with 7 bases sitting between them. Here the CDR3 DNA reads TGTGCCAGCAGTACCCCCGCCTACGAGCAGTACTTC. Amino acid sequence: CASSTPAYEQYF.

This clonotype was observed a handful of times. This rearrangement joins TRBV27 to TRBJ2-7; D not resolved. Germline values: CDR1 MNHEY, CDR2 SMNVEV (reference sequence). This CDR3 has 14 residues. The V and J ends lost 6 bases and 0 bases respectively, with 12 bases between them. CDR3 in amino acids: CASSYSQFSYEQYF. The CDR3 DNA sequence: TGTGCCAGCAGCTATTCCCAATTCTCCTACGAGCAGTACTTC.

For this clonotype: A much larger clone is a single base away; this may be a read error. The rearrangement uses TRBV25-1 and TRBJ2-7; D call uncertain. The CDR3 spans 11 residues. The germline CDR1 and CDR2 sequences are MGHDK and SYGVNS. This CDR3 reads CTSSEYNEQYF. CDR3 nucleotides: TGTACCAGCAGTGAATATAACGAGCAGTACTTC.

This chain links TRBV11-2 with TRBJ2-7; tentatively, D is TRBD1 (6 bases). This CDR3 comprises 14 residues. Germline values: CDR1 SGHAT, CDR2 FQNNGV. Trimming removed 3 bases from V and 3 bases from J, with 12 bases in between. Here the CDR3 reads CASSFRQELYEQYF. The CDR3 DNA reads as TGTGCCAGCAGCTTTAGACAGGAACTCTACGAGCAGTACTTC.

This sequence joins TRBV9 and TRBJ2-7, with 8 positions matching TRBD1. The CDR3 has 15 amino acids. Trimming took 0 bases from V and 7 from J; bases not matched to a gene: 9. Germline V lookup: CDR1 SGDLS, CDR2 YYNGEE. Here the CDR3 DNA reads TGTGCCAGCAGCGTAGGATACGACAGGGGCAGAGAGCAGTACTTC. The encoded protein is CASSVGYDRGREQYF.

This clonotype was seen a few times. J is TRBJ1-1 and V is TRBV5-1; no clear D. The CDR3 is 17 residues long. V was shortened by 0 bases and J by 0 bases, with 15 bases between the two germline ends. Germline V CDR1 and CDR2: SGHRS, YFSETQ. DNA for the CDR3: TGCGCCAGCAGCTTGGCCGAGCGGGAAATCTTGAACACTGAAGCTTTCTTT. It is translated as CASSLAEREILNTEAFF.